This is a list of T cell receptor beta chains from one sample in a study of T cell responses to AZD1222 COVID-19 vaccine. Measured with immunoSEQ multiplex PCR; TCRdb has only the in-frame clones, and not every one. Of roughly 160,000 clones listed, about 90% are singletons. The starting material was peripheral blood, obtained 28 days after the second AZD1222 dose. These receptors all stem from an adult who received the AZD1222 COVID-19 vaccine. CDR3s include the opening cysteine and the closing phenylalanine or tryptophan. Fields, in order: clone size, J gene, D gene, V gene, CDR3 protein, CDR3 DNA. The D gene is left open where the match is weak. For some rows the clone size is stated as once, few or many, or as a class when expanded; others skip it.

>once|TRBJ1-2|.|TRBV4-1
CASSREETFLYGYTF
TGCGCCAGCAGCCGAGAAGAGACATTTCTCTATGGCTACACCTTC
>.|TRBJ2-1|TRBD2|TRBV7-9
CASSPREGIYNEQFF
TGTGCCAGCAGCCCCCGGGAGGGGATTTACAATGAGCAGTTCTTC
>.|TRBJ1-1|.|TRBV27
CASMTFGIEAFF
TGTGCCAGCATGACCTTCGGCATTGAAGCTTTCTTT
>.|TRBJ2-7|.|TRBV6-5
CASSYSREDEQYF
TGTGCCAGCAGTTACTCCCGGGAAGACGAGCAGTACTTC
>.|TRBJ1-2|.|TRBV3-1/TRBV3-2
CASSQDTLGANYGYTF
TGTGCCAGCAGCCAAGACACCCTGGGAGCCAACTATGGCTACACCTTC
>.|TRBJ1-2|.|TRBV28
CASSLDLGGGGYTF
TGTGCCAGCAGTTTGGACCTCGGGGGGGGCGGCTACACCTTC
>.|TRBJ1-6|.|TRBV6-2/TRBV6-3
CASSSGRLYNSPLHF
TGTGCCAGCAGTTCCGGACGGCTATATAATTCACCCCTCCACTTT
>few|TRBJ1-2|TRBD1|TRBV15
CATSREQGNYGYTF
TGTGCCACCAGCAGAGAACAGGGGAACTATGGCTACACCTTC
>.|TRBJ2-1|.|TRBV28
CASSLLGETSSYNEQFF
TGTGCCAGCAGTTTATTGGGCGAAACTAGCTCCTACAATGAGCAGTTCTTC
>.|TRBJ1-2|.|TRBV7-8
CASSLAGTYGYTF
TGTGCCAGCAGCTTAGCTGGGACATATGGCTACACCTTC
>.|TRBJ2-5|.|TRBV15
CATSPQGEGGIQETQYF
TGTGCCACCAGCCCCCAAGGAGAGGGCGGGATCCAAGAGACCCAGTACTTC
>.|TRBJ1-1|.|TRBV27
CASSLLGQSEAFF
TGTGCCAGCAGTTTATTGGGTCAGAGTGAAGCTTTCTTT
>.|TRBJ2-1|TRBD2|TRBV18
CVSSPSIAGDSYNEQFF
TGTGTCAGCTCACCCTCTATAGCGGGGGACTCCTACAATGAGCAGTTCTTC
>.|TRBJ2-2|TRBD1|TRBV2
CASQDRVVDTGELFF
TGTGCCAGCCAGGACAGGGTGGTTGATACCGGGGAGCTGTTTTTT
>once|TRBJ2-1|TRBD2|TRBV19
CASSRIAGGNEQFF
TGTGCCAGTAGTAGAATAGCGGGAGGAAATGAGCAGTTCTTC
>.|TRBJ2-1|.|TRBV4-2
CASSQDRANPANEQFF
TGTGCCAGCAGCCAAGATCGGGCCAATCCCGCCAATGAGCAGTTCTTC
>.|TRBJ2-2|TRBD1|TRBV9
CASSVEGTGPGELFF
TGTGCCAGCAGCGTAGAGGGGACAGGGCCCGGGGAGCTGTTTTTT
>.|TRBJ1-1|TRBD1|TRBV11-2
CASSLELGQGRRPPEAFF
TGTGCCAGCAGCTTAGAACTGGGACAGGGGAGACGCCCGCCTGAAGCTTTCTTT
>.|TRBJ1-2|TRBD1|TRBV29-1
CSVDWDRGLSGYTF
TGCAGCGTTGATTGGGACAGGGGGCTGAGTGGCTACACCTTC
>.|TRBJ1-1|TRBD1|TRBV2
CASTDRARGAEAFF
TGTGCCAGCACCGACAGGGCCCGGGGGGCTGAAGCTTTCTTT
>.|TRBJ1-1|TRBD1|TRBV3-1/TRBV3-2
CASSLRQGATTEAFF
TGTGCCAGCAGCCTCCGTCAGGGGGCGACCACTGAAGCTTTCTTT
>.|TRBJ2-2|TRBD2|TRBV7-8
CARRPGAGGPHTNTGELFF
TGTGCCCGCCGCCCGGGGGCGGGGGGGCCTCACACGAACACCGGGGAGCTGTTTTTT
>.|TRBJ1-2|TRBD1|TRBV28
CASSLGTGATYGYTF
TGTGCCAGCAGTTTAGGGACAGGAGCGACCTATGGCTACACCTTC
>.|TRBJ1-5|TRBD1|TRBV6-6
CASSFPGQGSQPQHF
TGTGCCAGCAGTTTCCCGGGACAGGGCTCTCAGCCCCAGCATTTT
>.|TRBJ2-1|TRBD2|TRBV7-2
CASSLDSGTFYNEQFF
TGTGCCAGCAGCTTGGATAGCGGGACTTTCTACAATGAGCAGTTCTTC
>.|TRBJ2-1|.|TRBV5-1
CASSPQGAGGHSGEQFF
TGCGCCAGCAGCCCCCAGGGGGCGGGAGGGCATTCTGGGGAGCAGTTCTTC
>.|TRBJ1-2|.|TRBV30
CAWSANYGYTF
TGTGCCTGGAGTGCGAACTATGGCTACACCTTC
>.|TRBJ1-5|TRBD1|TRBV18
CASSPPGQGNQPQHF
TGTGCCAGCTCACCACCTGGACAGGGCAATCAGCCCCAGCATTTT
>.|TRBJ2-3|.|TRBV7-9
CASSLQVSRDTQYF
TGTGCCAGCAGCTTACAGGTATCAAGAGATACGCAGTATTTT
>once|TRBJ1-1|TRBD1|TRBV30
CGGTGVIMNTEAFF
TGTGGGGGGACAGGGGTTATAATGAACACTGAAGCTTTCTTT
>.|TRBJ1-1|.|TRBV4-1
CASSQAGGSTEAFF
TGCGCCAGCAGCCAAGCAGGCGGGAGCACTGAAGCTTTCTTT
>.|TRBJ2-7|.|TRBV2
CASSVEGSTYEQYF
TGTGCCAGCAGTGTTGAGGGAAGTACCTACGAGCAGTACTTC
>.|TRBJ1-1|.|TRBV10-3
CAISDPMATEAFF
TGTGCCATCAGTGACCCCATGGCCACTGAAGCTTTCTTT
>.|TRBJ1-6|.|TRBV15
CATNEGLGSPLHF
TGTGCCACCAACGAAGGACTTGGTTCACCCCTCCACTTT
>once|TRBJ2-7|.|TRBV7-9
CASSSPGGPYEQYF
TGTGCCAGCAGCTCCCCCGGGGGACCCTACGAGCAGTACTTC
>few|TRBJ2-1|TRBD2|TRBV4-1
CASSQVSGYNEQFF
TGCGCCAGCAGCCAAGTTAGCGGGTACAATGAGCAGTTCTTC
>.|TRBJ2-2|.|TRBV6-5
CASSLDPTGELFF
TGTGCCAGCAGCCTAGACCCGACCGGGGAGCTGTTTTTT
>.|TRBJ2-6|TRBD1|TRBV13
CASSPGRGQGTGANVLTF
TGTGCCAGCAGCCCAGGGAGGGGACAGGGGACTGGGGCCAACGTCCTGACTTTC
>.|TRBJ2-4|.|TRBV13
CASRRGVAKNIQYF
TGTGCCAGCAGACGAGGGGTAGCCAAAAACATTCAGTACTTC
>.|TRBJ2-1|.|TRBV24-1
CATSDGRYNEQFF
TGTGCCACCAGTGATGGGCGGTACAATGAGCAGTTCTTC
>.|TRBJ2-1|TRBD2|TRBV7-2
CASSPGTSGDNEQFF
TGTGCCAGCAGTCCCGGGACTAGCGGGGATAATGAGCAGTTCTTC
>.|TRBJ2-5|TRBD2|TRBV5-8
CASSSGLAGEPFQETQYF
TGTGCCAGCAGCTCCGGACTAGCGGGGGAACCTTTTCAAGAGACCCAGTACTTC
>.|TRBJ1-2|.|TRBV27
CASSPTVGYGYTF
TGTGCCAGCAGCCCCACAGTTGGCTATGGCTACACCTTC
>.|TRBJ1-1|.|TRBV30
CAWSVRWGTEAFF
TGTGCCTGGAGTGTACGGTGGGGGACTGAAGCTTTCTTT
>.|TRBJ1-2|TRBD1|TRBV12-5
CASGPDRGLDYGYTF
TGTGCTAGTGGTCCGGACAGGGGGCTTGACTATGGCTACACCTTC
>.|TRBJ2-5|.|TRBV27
CASSLTPRRETQYF
TGTGCCAGCAGTTTAACACCCCGTCGGGAGACCCAGTACTTC
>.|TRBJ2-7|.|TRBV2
CASSLSYEQYF
TGTGCCAGCAGTCTCAGCTACGAGCAGTACTTC
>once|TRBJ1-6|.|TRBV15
CATSRTLDNSPLHF
TGTGCCACCAGCCGGACGTTGGATAATTCACCCCTCCACTTT
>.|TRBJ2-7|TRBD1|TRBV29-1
CSVVGQEDYEQYF
TGCAGCGTCGTCGGACAGGAGGACTACGAGCAGTACTTC
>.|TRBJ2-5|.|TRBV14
CASSQDFGSRPRWTQYF
TGTGCCAGCAGCCAAGATTTTGGCAGCCGCCCTCGTTGGACCCAGTACTTC
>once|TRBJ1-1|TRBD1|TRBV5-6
CASSLGTGLGTEAFF
TGTGCCAGCAGCTTGGGGACAGGACTTGGGACTGAAGCTTTCTTT
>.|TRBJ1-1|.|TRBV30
CAWSQHYLLAPNTEAFF
TGTGCCTGGAGTCAGCACTATCTTTTAGCCCCGAACACTGAAGCTTTCTTT
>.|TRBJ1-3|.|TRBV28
CASNYRNSGNTIYF
TGTGCCAGCAATTACAGGAATTCTGGAAACACCATATATTTT
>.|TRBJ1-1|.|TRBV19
CASSITLNTEAFF
TGTGCCAGTAGTATAACGTTGAACACTGAAGCTTTCTTT
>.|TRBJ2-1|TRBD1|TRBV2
CASSWDRETQFF
TGTGCCAGCAGTTGGGACAGGGAAACGCAGTTCTTC